Following are 17 T cell receptor beta chains from one sample sequenced in a study of radiation and T cells in renal cell carcinoma. Clones were read by immunoSEQ multiplex PCR, and TCRdb kept only the in-frame ones, dropping some. The table records roughly 130,000 clones, 88% of them present only once. Regarding time point: blood 2 weeks post-SBRT. Sample treatment: 15 Gy SBRT to primary tumor, nephrectomy 4 weeks later. The specimen was blood, collected from a patient whose treatment included radiotherapy and nephrectomy. These receptors all stem from a woman in her 70s with renal cell carcinoma.

This sequence joins TRBV9 and TRBJ2-2; D gene uncertain. Trimming removed 1 base from V and 1 base from J, with 8 bases in between. The CDR3 runs 15 residues. The germline gives CDR1 SGDLS, CDR2 YYNGEE. CDR3 sequence: CASSVTWGNTGELFF. The CDR3 bases are TGTGCCAGCAGCGTAACCTGGGGGAACACCGGGGAGCTGTTTTTT. Combining the CDR3 with reference TRBV9 and TRBJ2-2 gives the whole variable domain DSGVTQTPKHLITATGQRVTLRCSPRSGDLSVYWYQQSLDQGLQFLIQYYNGEERAKGNILERFSAQQFPDLHSELNLSSLELGDSALYFCASSVTWGNTGELFFGEGSRLTVL.

This chain joins TRBV19 and TRBJ1-1, with unresolved D. CDR3 length: 14 residues. The germline CDR1 and CDR2 sequences are LNHDA and SQIVND (reference sequence). Trimming removed 1 base from V and 9 bases from J, with 15 bases in between. CDR3 bases: TGTGCCAGTAGTATAGCGGGCAGCGGAACAAAAGCTTTCTTT. The encoded protein is CASSIAGSGTKAFF.

The V call is TRBV29-1, the J call TRBJ2-1; the D gene is possibly TRBD1 (6 bases). Germline V gives CDR1 SQVTM, CDR2 ANQGSEA. The length of the CDR3 is 14 residues. V was clipped by 8 bases and J by 0 bases, with 14 bases between them. CDR3 coding DNA: TGCAGCTTCCGGGGACAAAGCTCCTACAATGAGCAGTTCTTC. It yields the protein CSFRGQSSYNEQFF.

This chain joins TRBV4-3 and TRBJ2-6; no clear D gene. Germline V CDR1 and CDR2: LGHNA, YSLEER. The CDR3 covers 16 residues. V was pared by 4 bases and J by 0 bases, with 10 bases between. This chain's CDR3 is CASSLDQHSGANVLTF. In DNA form, the CDR3 reads TGCGCCAGCAGCCTAGACCAACACTCTGGGGCCAACGTCCTGACTTTC.

This clone was seen a single time. The genes are TRBV5-1 and TRBJ1-6; tentatively, D is TRBD1 (6 bases). Germline V gene lookup returns CDR1 SGHRS and CDR2 YFSETQ. The CDR3 is 16 residues long. V was pared by 0 bases and J by 10 bases, with 17 bases between. CDR3 residues: CASSLGIQGQFSPLHF. In nucleotides, the CDR3 is TGCGCCAGCAGCTTGGGTATACAGGGTCAGTTCTCACCCCTCCACTTT.

V and J are TRBV5-1 and TRBJ2-7; D perhaps matches TRBD1 (6 bases). The CDR3 consists of 12 residues. The germline V gene has CDR1 SGHRS and CDR2 YFSETQ. V lost 4 bases, J lost 4 bases, and 9 bases lay in between. This CDR3 reads CASSPGQYEQYF. The CDR3, as DNA: TGCGCCAGCAGCCCAGGACAGTACGAGCAGTACTTC. The full variable domain, rest sourced from reference TRBV5-1 and TRBJ2-7, is KAGVTQTPRYLIKTRGQQVTLSCSPISGHRSVSWYQQTPGQGLQFLFEYFSETQRNKGNFPGRFSGRQFSNSRSEMNVSTLELGDSALYLCASSPGQYEQYFGPGTRLTVT.

This rearrangement joins TRBV5-4 to TRBJ2-5, with 9 bases matching TRBD1. The end of the DNA is better explained by TRBJ2-7, so the J call may be wrong. CDR3 length equals 15 residues. Germline values: CDR1 SGHNT, CDR2 YYREEE (reference sequence). CDR3 protein: CASSLPGQGTYEQYF. The DNA for the CDR3 is TGTGCCAGCAGCCTGCCGGGACAGGGAACCTACGAGCAGTACTTC.

V usage is TRBV20-1 and J usage is TRBJ1-1; tentatively, D is TRBD1 (6 bases). Germline CDR1 is DFQATT and CDR2 is SNEGSKA (reference sequence). The CDR3 spans 11 residues. V dropped 0 bases and J dropped 11 bases, with 10 bases sitting between them. The CDR3 bases are TGCAGTGCTAGAGAGGCCCAGGGGGCTTTCTTT. It translates to CSAREAQGAFF.

J is TRBJ2-7 and V is TRBV30, with 8 bases identical to TRBD2. The germline V gene has CDR1 GTSNPN and CDR2 SVGIG (reference sequence). Germline trimming cut 0 bases from V and 2 bases from J; bases unmatched to any gene: 18. CDR3 length: 19 residues. CDR3 region: CAWSVSPLDPLAETYEQYF. For the CDR3, the DNA is TGTGCCTGGAGTGTAAGCCCCCTGGACCCACTAGCGGAAACCTACGAGCAGTACTTC.

V and J are TRBV2 and TRBJ2-1; D is uncertain. V shed 8 bases and J shed 3 bases, with 14 bases lying between them. This CDR3 has 14 amino acids. Germline loops: CDR1 SNHLY, CDR2 FYNNEI. CDR3 bases: TGTGCCAGCCCCGGTGGGCCCTTCTACAATGAGCAGTTCTTC. Translating gives CASPGGPFYNEQFF.

This chain uses TRBV9 with TRBJ2-1; TRBD1 is a possible D gene (5 bases). V was pared by 1 base and J by 2 bases, with 7 bases between. This CDR3 region has 14 residues. The germline gives CDR1 SGDLS, CDR2 YYNGEE. The CDR3 reads CASSVKGTYNEQFF. The CDR3 nucleotides read TGTGCCAGCAGCGTAAAGGGGACCTACAATGAGCAGTTCTTC.

This sequence joins TRBV28 and TRBJ2-7; 7 nucleotides align to TRBD1. The CDR3 covers 13 residues. CDR1 is MDHEN, CDR2 SYDVKM, per germline. Trimming cost V 5 bases and J 2 bases; bases outside gene matches: 3. The CDR3 region is CASSRTGPYEQYF. CDR3 DNA sequence: TGTGCCAGCAGTCGGACAGGCCCCTACGAGCAGTACTTC.

The J gene is TRBJ2-5, the V gene TRBV7-9; a possible D gene is TRBD1 (6 bases). The CDR3 loop spans 15 amino acids. CDR1 is SEHNR and CDR2 is FQNEAQ in the germline V gene (reference sequence). V was trimmed by 3 bases and J by 4 bases, leaving 15 bases between them. CDR3 sequence reads: CASSFGQTYLETQYF. The CDR3 region has the DNA TGTGCCAGCAGCTTTGGACAGACCTATTTAGAGACCCAGTACTTC.

This chain connects TRBV19 to TRBJ2-7; 10 bases are a match to TRBD1. V lost 0 bases, J lost 4 bases, and 3 bases stayed unmatched. Germline assignment: CDR1 LNHDA and CDR2 SQIVND (reference sequence). The CDR3 length is 15 residues. This CDR3 is CASSIDQGQGYEQYF. CDR3 nucleotide sequence: TGTGCCAGTAGTATAGATCAGGGACAGGGGTACGAGCAGTACTTC.

The chain joins TRBV6-1 to TRBJ1-5, with D hard to call. Trimming shortened V by 4 bases and J by 4 bases, and 11 bases separated the two germline ends. This CDR3 has 14 residues. Germline CDR1 reads MNHNS; CDR2 reads SASEGT. The CDR3 protein is CASSGTGRNQPQHF. The CDR3 DNA is TGTGCCAGCAGTGGGACCGGCAGGAATCAGCCCCAGCATTTT.

This clone showed up just once. The chain has TRBV27 and TRBJ2-3; 9 bases map to TRBD1. Germline V gene lookup returns CDR1 MNHEY and CDR2 SMNVEV (reference sequence). V shed 9 bases and J 4 bases; nucleotides not matched to a gene: 8. The CDR3 is 14 amino acids. The CDR3 bases are TGTGCCAGTAGGGACAGGGCACGGGCAGATACGCAGTATTTT. Its translation: CASRDRARADTQYF.

This rearrangement joins TRBV19 to TRBJ1-5; 8 bases map to TRBD1. V shed 5 bases and J 5 bases; nucleotides not matched to a gene: 2. The CDR3 contains 13 residues. Germline CDR1 LNHDA, CDR2 SQIVND (reference sequence). The CDR3 sequence is CASSSDRDQPQHF. Here the CDR3 DNA reads TGTGCCAGTAGTTCGGACAGGGATCAGCCCCAGCATTTT.